This T cell receptor (beta chain) is from a study of T cells after yellow fever vaccination. Broader study findings: Repertoires sorted by FACS could include abundant clonotypes that are contaminants from the bulk population. Reappearing after the booster were most of the clones from primary vaccination (about 95% CD4, about 88% CD8).

The CDR3 length is 17 residues. With V trimmed by 3 bases and J by 8 bases, 12 bases remained unmatched. Looked up from germline, CDR1 is SGHAT and CDR2 is FQNNGV. Production of TCR cDNA was by 5'RACE template switching, which also added a universal primer site and UMIs. TCRdb processed the 5' RACE reads anew with MiXCR; each CDR3 protein has one entry. Altogether hundreds of thousands of distinct CDR3 sequences are present, around 19% being singletons, with the ten largest covering around 17%. This clonotype has only a few counts. The antigen is undetermined. The rearrangement joins TRBV11-2 to TRBJ1-4, with 10 nucleotides matching TRBD1. This TCR derives from a man between 18 and 35 years old who received the YFV17D yellow fever vaccine. The specimen was PBMCs, collected before the yellow fever booster vaccination. CDR3 nucleotides: TGTGCCAGCAGCTTTGGGGACAGGGGCTTTGCTAGCGAAAAACTGTTTTTT. Encoded protein: CASSFGDRGFASEKLFF.